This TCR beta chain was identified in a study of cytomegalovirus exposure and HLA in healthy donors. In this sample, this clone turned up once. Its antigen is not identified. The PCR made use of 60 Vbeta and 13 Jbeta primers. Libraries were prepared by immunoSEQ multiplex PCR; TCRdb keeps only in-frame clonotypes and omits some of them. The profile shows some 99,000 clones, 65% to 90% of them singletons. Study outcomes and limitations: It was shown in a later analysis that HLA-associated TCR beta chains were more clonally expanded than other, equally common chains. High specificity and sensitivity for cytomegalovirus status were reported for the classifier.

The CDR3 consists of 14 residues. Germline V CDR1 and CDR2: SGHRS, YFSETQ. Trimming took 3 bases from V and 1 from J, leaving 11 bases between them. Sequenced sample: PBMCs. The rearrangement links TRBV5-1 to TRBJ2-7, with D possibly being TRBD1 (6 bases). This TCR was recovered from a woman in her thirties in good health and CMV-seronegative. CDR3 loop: CASSYRDTSYEQYF. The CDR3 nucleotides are TGCGCCAGCAGCTATCGGGACACATCCTACGAGCAGTACTTC. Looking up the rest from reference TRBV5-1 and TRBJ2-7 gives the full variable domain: KAGVTQTPRYLIKTRGQQVTLSCSPISGHRSVSWYQQTPGQGLQFLFEYFSETQRNKGNFPGRFSGRQFSNSRSEMNVSTLELGDSALYLCASSYRDTSYEQYFGPGTRLTVT.